The 21 T cell receptor beta chains below all came from one sample that was sequenced in a study of T cell repertoires in cytomegalovirus infection. TCRdb independently ran MiXCR on the reads; one entry per CDR3 protein. The repertoire consists of about 740,000 distinct CDR3 sequences, with about 33% occurring once and the leading ten covering 15% to 20%. Antigens for these TCRs are unknown. This material consisted of cultured PBMCs, taken from culture after CMV antigen stimulation. These receptors originate from a human donor in good health (CMV status not recorded). Some clones in this sample may be carry-over from other donors' samples.

This clonotype was seen once. The chain has TRBV7-9 and TRBJ2-7; the match to TRBD2 covers 8 bases. Germline values: CDR1 SEHNR, CDR2 FQNEAQ (reference sequence). The CDR3 consists of 13 residues. The CDR3 reads CAFTSGSSYEQYF. The CDR3 bases are TGTGCGTTCACTAGCGGAAGCTCCTACGAGCAGTACTTC.

J is TRBJ2-3 and V is TRBV5-4; 7 bases agree with TRBD1. Per the germline V gene, CDR1 is SGHNT and CDR2 is YYREEE (reference sequence). V dropped 5 bases and J dropped 5; count of bases not matched to a gene: 8. The CDR3 is 14 amino acids. The CDR3 loop reads CASRRTGAVDTQYF. CDR3 DNA: TGTGCCAGCAGACGGACAGGAGCGGTAGATACGCAGTATTTT.

The table lists this clonotype with a few counts. The rearrangement joins TRBV20-1 to TRBJ2-5, with a tentative D call TRBD1 (6 bases). The V gene lost 6 bases and the J gene lost 4 bases, with 12 bases spanning the gap. Germline V gene data show CDR1 as DFQATT and CDR2 as SNEGSKA (reference sequence). The CDR3 extends over 12 amino acids. CDR3 region: CSAAGRGETQYF. In DNA form, the CDR3 reads TGCAGTGCCGCCGGCAGGGGAGAGACCCAGTACTTC.

The J gene is TRBJ1-2, the V gene TRBV20-1, with 8 bases lining up with TRBD1. The CDR3 runs 13 residues. The J segment lost 8 bases and the V segment lost 3 bases, leaving 8 bases of the junction unmatched. Germline loops: CDR1 DFQATT, CDR2 SNEGSKA (reference sequence). The CDR3 coding sequence is TGCAGTGCTAGGAAACAGGGGGTGTGGGGCTACACCTTC. Translated, it gives CSARKQGVWGYTF.

This clonotype was found many times. V gene TRBV7-2 combines with J gene TRBJ2-5, with 10 bases that match TRBD2. V gave up 5 bases and J gave up 5 bases; unmatched junction bases: 11. CDR1 is SGHTA and CDR2 is FQGNSA in the germline V gene. This CDR3 has 16 residues. CDR3 protein: CASSHRLAGVAETQYF. The CDR3 DNA follows: TGTGCCAGCAGCCACCGCCTAGCGGGAGTAGCGGAGACCCAGTACTTC.

V is TRBV18 and J is TRBJ2-5; a weak D match, TRBD2 (6 bases). The V gene's germline CDR1 is KGHSH and CDR2 LQKENI. Trimming left V 6 bases short and J 5 bases short, with 13 bases between. The CDR3 is 13 residues long. CDR3 sequence: CASSLGLSETQYF. The CDR3 nucleotides read TGTGCCAGCTCTCTAGGACTATCGGAGACCCAGTACTTC.

The sample holds a few counts of this clonotype. The V call is TRBV11-2, the J call TRBJ1-2, with a possible D match to TRBD1 (5 bases). The germline CDR1 and CDR2 sequences are SGHAT and FQNNGV. The CDR3 spans 12 residues. Trimming stripped 3 bases from V and 8 bases from J, with 10 bases between. The CDR3 region is CASSFARAGYTF. CDR3 nucleotide sequence: TGTGCCAGCAGCTTCGCCAGGGCGGGCTACACCTTC.

This rearrangement joins TRBV4-1 to TRBJ1-3, with 8 bases matching TRBD1. Germline V CDR1 and CDR2: MGHRA, YSYEKL. V shed 4 bases and J 2 bases; nucleotides not matched to a gene: 13. This CDR3 comprises 18 residues. The CDR3 region has the DNA TGCGCCAGCAGCCTGCAGGCTTCGGAGACAGGGGCTGGAAACACCATATATTTT. Translation gives CASSLQASETGAGNTIYF.

This clonotype appeared a single time. The J gene is TRBJ1-2, the V gene TRBV4-1; D is unclear. The CDR3 runs to 16 residues. CDR1 and CDR2 (germline): MGHRA, YSYEKL. Trimming took off 2 bases at V and 8 bases at J, with 21 bases between the two ends. DNA of the CDR3: TGCGCCAGCAGCCAAAACTCCCAAGACCGAGCTTCGGGCTACACCTTC. Protein product: CASSQNSQDRASGYTF.

The J gene is TRBJ2-7, the V gene TRBV6-6; TRBD1 matches 9 bases. Germline V gene lookup returns CDR1 MNHNY and CDR2 SVGAGI (reference sequence). The CDR3 has 15 residues. V shed 5 bases, J shed 4 bases, and the junction held 9 bases outside the gene matches. CDR3 sequence: CASSQAWGQGYEQYF. CDR3 coding DNA: TGTGCCAGCAGTCAAGCTTGGGGACAGGGTTACGAGCAGTACTTC.

In this sample, this clonotype turned up a few times. V usage is TRBV28 and J usage is TRBJ2-7, with D hard to call. Trimming removed 6 bases at V and 3 bases at J, with 12 bases between. Germline lookup yields CDR1 MDHEN and CDR2 SYDVKM. The CDR3 covers 13 residues. The CDR3 protein is CASRPSGYYEQYF. For the CDR3, the DNA is TGTGCCAGCAGGCCCTCTGGGTACTACGAGCAGTACTTC.

This clonotype was seen ten or more times. The rearrangement links TRBV6-1 to TRBJ2-3; D is unclear. This CDR3 is 13 amino acids long. Deletions cut 4 bases from V and 2 bases from J, with 7 bases between. Germline CDR1 and CDR2: MNHNS and SASEGT. The CDR3: CASSAGPTDTQYF. CDR3 coding DNA: TGTGCCAGCAGTGCGGGCCCCACAGATACGCAGTATTTT.

The DNA for the CDR3 is TGTGCCAGCCTTAGAGGGCCGAACACCGGGGAGCTGTTTTTT. Amino acid sequence: CASLRGPNTGELFF. This sequence joins TRBV12-3 or TRBV12-4 and TRBJ2-2, with a tentative D call TRBD2 (5 bases). CDR3 size: 14 residues. Trimming shortened V by 8 bases and J by 0 bases, and 10 bases separated the two germline ends.

The chain joins TRBV20-1 to TRBJ1-6; a weak D match, TRBD1 (5 bases). Per the germline V gene, CDR1 is DFQATT and CDR2 is SNEGSKA (reference sequence). The V end lost 0 bases, the J end lost 13 bases, and 31 bases lay between the germline ends. CDR3 length: 19 amino acids. DNA for the CDR3: TGCAGTGCTAGAGATTATCGGGGCATGGGCAGTTTCCAACCCACGCCCCTCCACTTT. Translating it yields CSARDYRGMGSFQPTPLHF.

To note about this clonotype: A much larger clone lies a single base off, so this may be a read error. The chain carries TRBV6-5 and TRBJ2-7; D unclear. The V gene's germline CDR1 is MNHEY and CDR2 SVGAGI. The CDR3 is 13 amino acids. The CDR3, as DNA: TGTGCCAGCAGTTACTCGCGATCCTACGAGCAGCACTTC. Translated: CASSYSRSYEQHF.

This clonotype has only a few counts. The chain combines TRBV7-9 with TRBJ2-3; tentatively, D is TRBD2 (6 bases). The length of the CDR3 is 15 residues. V lost 1 base and J 8 bases, leaving 16 bases between the germline ends. Germline CDR1 is SEHNR and CDR2 is FQNEAQ (reference sequence). The CDR3 region has the DNA TGTGCCAGCAGCTTAGACCAACTAGCCGCGGTTACGCAGTATTTT. Translating gives CASSLDQLAAVTQYF.

This clonotype was counted once. The chain carries TRBV28 and TRBJ1-6; 9 bases align to TRBD1. This CDR3 comprises 17 residues. Germline V gene data show CDR1 as MDHEN and CDR2 as SYDVKM. V shed 2 bases, J shed 5 bases, and the junction held 7 bases outside the gene matches. The CDR3 DNA follows: TGTGCCAGCAGTTTACCCGGACAGGGGATAAATAATTCACCCCTCCACTTT. Translating it yields CASSLPGQGINNSPLHF.

This clonotype was seen a few times. The chain carries TRBV6-1 and TRBJ1-6; D perhaps matches TRBD1 (5 bases). V gave up 10 bases and J gave up 4 bases, with 11 bases separating them. Germline assignment: CDR1 MNHNS and CDR2 SASEGT. The CDR3 is made up of 13 amino acids. CDR3 sequence reads: CATLGVYNSPLHF. In DNA, the CDR3 is TGTGCCACCCTGGGGGTATATAATTCACCCCTCCACTTT.

The V call is TRBV20-1, the J call TRBJ1-6; D is ambiguous. The CDR3 loop spans 13 amino acids. The germline V gene has CDR1 DFQATT and CDR2 SNEGSKA (reference sequence). Trimming cost V 2 bases and J 9 bases, with 11 bases left between them. CDR3 in amino acids: CSARRGSRSPLHF. CDR3 sequence (DNA): TGCAGTGCTAGAAGAGGGTCGCGTTCACCCCTCCACTTT.

This clonotype was counted between two and nine times. The chain joins TRBV19 to TRBJ2-5, with D possibly being TRBD1 (5 bases). The germline CDR1 and CDR2 sequences are LNHDA and SQIVND (reference sequence). Trimming removed 4 bases at V and 5 bases at J, with 8 bases between. The CDR3 has 12 residues. The CDR3 DNA follows: TGTGCCAGTAGTACAGGGATTGAGACCCAGTACTTC. This codes for CASSTGIETQYF.

In its sample, this clonotype was seen a few times. CDR3: CASSSKKETQYF. The CDR3 region has the DNA TGTGCCAGCAGTTCCAAAAAAGAGACCCAGTACTTC. The chain combines TRBV12-3 or TRBV12-4 with TRBJ2-5, with no clear D. Trimming removed 4 bases at V and 3 bases at J, with 6 bases between. The CDR3 covers 12 residues.